Listed below are T cell receptor beta chains from one sample, sequenced in a study of CD8+ T cells in alopecia areata. The protocol was immunoSEQ multiplex PCR, while the TCRdb copy is restricted to in-frame clones and leaves out a portion. Seen here are 120,000 to 150,000 clones, approximately 56% observed once, and the top ten hold 36%. The source material was CD8+ T cells sorted from blood. The receptors here all came from a human donor in good health. Both conserved end residues are part of each CDR3. Each record gives: CDR3 protein, CDR3 DNA, D gene, J gene, V gene, clone size. The D gene is left open where the match is weak. Some rows have no size entry. The others give once, few or many, or a class for an expanded clone.

CASSVGDRGDQPQHF TGTGCCAGCAGCGTAGGGGACAGGGGGGATCAGCCCCAGCATTTT TRBD1 TRBJ1-5 TRBV9 NA
CSVSFRGSTEAFF TGCAGCGTTAGTTTCAGGGGTAGTACTGAAGCTTTCTTT NA TRBJ1-1 TRBV29-1 NA
CASSTRDTATNEKLFF TGTGCCAGCAGTACTCGGGACACAGCAACTAATGAAAAACTGTTTTTT NA TRBJ1-4 TRBV2 NA
CSVVGDTGELFF TGCAGCGTTGTCGGAGACACCGGGGAGCTGTTTTTT NA TRBJ2-2 TRBV29-1 NA
CASSVDPSTSTDTQYF TGTGCCAGCAGCGTAGACCCTAGTACTAGCACAGATACGCAGTATTTT NA TRBJ2-3 TRBV9 once
CAISEPRLAGGSDTQYF TGTGCCATCAGTGAGCCACGACTAGCGGGAGGTTCGGATACGCAGTATTTT TRBD2 TRBJ2-3 TRBV10-3 NA
CASSQTGGYGYTF TGTGCCAGCAGTCAGACAGGGGGCTATGGCTACACCTTC TRBD1 TRBJ1-2 TRBV7-9 NA
CASSEGAGDTEAFF TGTGCCAGCAGCGAGGGGGCGGGAGACACTGAAGCTTTCTTT TRBD1 TRBJ1-1 TRBV9 NA
CASRTAANYGYTF TGTGCCAGCCGGACGGCAGCTAACTATGGCTACACCTTC NA TRBJ1-2 TRBV5-6 NA
CSVVGSPRGAEAFF TGCAGCGTTGTCGGCAGTCCAAGGGGGGCTGAAGCTTTCTTT NA TRBJ1-1 TRBV29-1 few
CASSLDMSNQPQHF TGTGCCAGCAGTCTCGACATGAGCAATCAGCCCCAGCATTTT NA TRBJ1-5 TRBV5-4 NA
CSVEGSSYEQYF TGCAGCGTTGAGGGCAGCTCCTACGAGCAGTACTTC NA TRBJ2-7 TRBV29-1 NA
CASSPEGTSNNEQFF TGTGCCAGCAGCCCCGAGGGGACTTCAAACAATGAGCAGTTCTTC NA TRBJ2-1 TRBV9 NA
CSVHSPRGITDTQYF TGCAGCGTCCATAGCCCCAGGGGAATCACAGATACGCAGTATTTT NA TRBJ2-3 TRBV29-1 NA
CASRTSSSYEQYF TGTGCCAGCAGAACCTCGAGCTCCTACGAGCAGTACTTC NA TRBJ2-7 TRBV25-1 NA
CATSRDRGYGQPQHF TGTGCCACCAGCAGGGACAGGGGATATGGCCAGCCCCAGCATTTT TRBD1 TRBJ1-5 TRBV15 NA
CASSPRDGAYEQYF TGCGCCAGCAGCCCCCGGGACGGAGCCTACGAGCAGTACTTC NA TRBJ2-7 TRBV4-1 NA
CASTDYEQYF TGTGCCAGCACAGATTACGAGCAGTACTTC NA TRBJ2-7 TRBV6-1 NA
CASNVAGTGGTEAFF TGTGCCAGTAATGTGGCCGGGACAGGGGGGACTGAAGCTTTCTTT TRBD1 TRBJ1-1 TRBV19 NA
CATSRDITKETQYF TGTGCCACCAGCAGAGATATAACGAAGGAGACCCAGTACTTC NA TRBJ2-5 TRBV15 few
CSASGGANTEAFF TGCAGCGCCTCTGGAGGAGCGAACACTGAAGCTTTCTTT NA TRBJ1-1 TRBV29-1 few
CSVVLVGASYEQYF TGCAGCGTTGTTCTTGTGGGAGCCTCCTACGAGCAGTACTTC NA TRBJ2-7 TRBV29-1 few
CASSSVRYEQYF TGTGCCAGCAGCTCCGTTCGGTACGAGCAGTACTTC NA TRBJ2-7 TRBV7-2 few
CASSVETGGHNYGYTF TGTGCCAGCAGCGTAGAGACAGGGGGCCATAACTATGGCTACACCTTC TRBD1 TRBJ1-2 TRBV9 NA
CASSPGSGELFF TGCGCCAGCAGCCCTGGCTCCGGGGAGCTGTTTTTT NA TRBJ2-2 TRBV5-1 NA
CASSQSRLGGFEQYF TGCGCCAGCAGTCAATCTCGGCTAGGGGGGTTCGAGCAGTACTTC NA TRBJ2-7 TRBV23-1 NA
CASSSSGTYNEQFF TGTGCCAGCAGCTCCTCGGGTACCTACAATGAGCAGTTCTTC NA TRBJ2-1 TRBV2 NA
CASSYSGGPQHF TGTGCCAGCAGTTACTCGGGGGGACCCCAGCATTTT NA TRBJ1-5 TRBV6-5 NA
CASSRGLAGTSNEQFF TGTGCCAGCAGCCGTGGACTAGCGGGTACTTCGAATGAGCAGTTCTTC TRBD2 TRBJ2-1 TRBV13 few
CASSPSARANEQFF TGTGCCAGCAGCCCCTCTGCAAGGGCCAATGAGCAGTTCTTC NA TRBJ2-1 TRBV27 NA
CASTPKDRGDTEAFF TGTGCCAGCACTCCAAAAGACAGGGGAGACACTGAAGCTTTCTTT TRBD1 TRBJ1-1 TRBV27 NA
CASRSTRNTEAFF TGTGCCAGCAGGTCGACACGAAACACTGAAGCTTTCTTT NA TRBJ1-1 TRBV27 NA
CASSEPFRGQGYGYTF TGTGCCAGCAGCGAGCCGTTTAGGGGGCAGGGCTATGGCTACACCTTC TRBD1 TRBJ1-2 TRBV9 NA
CASSKCPTPPNEQFF TGTGCCAGCAGCAAATGCCCCACTCCCCCGAATGAGCAGTTCTTC NA TRBJ2-1 TRBV21-1 NA
CATSSRREGDNEQFF TGTGCCACCAGCAGTAGGCGGGAGGGTGACAATGAGCAGTTCTTC TRBD2 TRBJ2-1 TRBV15 few
CASSPSVNTGELFF TGTGCCAGCAGTCCTAGCGTGAACACCGGGGAGCTGTTTTTT NA TRBJ2-2 TRBV27 few
CASSVQGGETQYF TGTGCCAGCAGCGTCCAGGGTGGAGAGACCCAGTACTTC NA TRBJ2-5 TRBV9 few
CSVEVRGSGGGSTYEQYF TGCAGCGTTGAGGTCAGGGGGTCCGGCGGAGGAAGCACCTACGAGCAGTACTTC TRBD1 TRBJ2-7 TRBV29-1 few
CASSIGLAGVYEQYF TGTGCCAGCAGCATCGGACTAGCGGGAGTTTACGAGCAGTACTTC TRBD2 TRBJ2-7 TRBV13 NA
CASSNFRGPAYEQYF TGTGCCAGCAGCAACTTCAGGGGTCCGGCGTACGAGCAGTACTTC NA TRBJ2-7 TRBV6-5 NA
CASRWSGYVNEQFF TGCGCCAGCAGATGGAGCGGGTATGTCAATGAGCAGTTCTTC NA TRBJ2-1 TRBV5-1 NA
CAWSVGLVGNTIYF TGTGCCTGGAGTGTGGGGCTGGTTGGAAACACCATATATTTT NA TRBJ1-3 TRBV30 NA